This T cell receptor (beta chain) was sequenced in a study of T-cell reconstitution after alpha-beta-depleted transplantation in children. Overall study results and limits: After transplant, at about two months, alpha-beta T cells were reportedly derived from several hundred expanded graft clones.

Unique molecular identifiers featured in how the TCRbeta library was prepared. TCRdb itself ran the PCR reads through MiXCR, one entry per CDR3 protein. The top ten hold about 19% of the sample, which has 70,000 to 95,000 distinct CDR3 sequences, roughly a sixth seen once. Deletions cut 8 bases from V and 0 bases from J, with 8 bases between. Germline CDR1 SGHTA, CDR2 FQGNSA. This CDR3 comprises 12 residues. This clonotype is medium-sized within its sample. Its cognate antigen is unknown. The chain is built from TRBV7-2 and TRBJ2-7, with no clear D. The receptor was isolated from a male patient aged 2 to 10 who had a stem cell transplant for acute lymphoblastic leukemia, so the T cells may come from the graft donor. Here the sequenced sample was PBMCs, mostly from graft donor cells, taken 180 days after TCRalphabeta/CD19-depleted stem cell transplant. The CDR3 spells CASELSSYEQYF. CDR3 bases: TGTGCCAGCGAACTCTCCTCCTACGAGCAGTACTTC.